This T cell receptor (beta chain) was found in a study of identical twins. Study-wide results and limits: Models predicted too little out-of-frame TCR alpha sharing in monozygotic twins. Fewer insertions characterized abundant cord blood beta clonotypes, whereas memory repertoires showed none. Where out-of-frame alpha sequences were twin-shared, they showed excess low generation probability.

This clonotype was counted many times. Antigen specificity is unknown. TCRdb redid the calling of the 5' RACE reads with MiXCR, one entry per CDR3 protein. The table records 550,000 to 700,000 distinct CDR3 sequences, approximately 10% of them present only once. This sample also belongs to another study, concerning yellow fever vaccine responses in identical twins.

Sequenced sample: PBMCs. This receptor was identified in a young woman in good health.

The CDR3 DNA follows: TGTGCCAGCAGTTTCCCAGGGGGTAACACTGAAGCTTTCTTT. Residues: CASSFPGGNTEAFF. The J gene is TRBJ1-1, the V gene TRBV12-3 or TRBV12-4; 7 bases agree with TRBD1. The CDR3 loop spans 14 amino acids. V lost 3 bases, J lost 2 bases, and 3 bases stayed unmatched.